Listed below are T cell receptor beta chains from one sample, sequenced in a study of CD4+ T cells in melanoma. TCRdb keeps only in-frame clones here, not all; method: immunoSEQ multiplex PCR. The sample has around 15,000 clones, approximately 76% seen once. Sequencing was done on a sample of cells from a culture (not recorded whether cultured in vitro). The receptor source for this set is a human donor with melanoma. Both conserved end residues are part of each CDR3. The D gene is left open where the match is weak. The listing skips clone size in some rows; elsewhere it reads once, few, many or a size class.

d_gene: NA; v_gene: TRBV2; j_gene: TRBJ1-6; abundance: few; CDR3nt: TGTGCCGGTGGAATCTCCTATAATTCACCCCTCCACTTT; CDR3aa: CAGGISYNSPLHF
d_gene: NA; v_gene: TRBV6-6; j_gene: TRBJ2-7; abundance: few; CDR3nt: TGTGCCAGCAGCGGGGTACCCTACGAGCAGTACTTC; CDR3aa: CASSGVPYEQYF
d_gene: NA; v_gene: TRBV15; j_gene: TRBJ1-1; abundance: NA; CDR3nt: TGTGCCACCAGCAGAGATAAATCGGAAGCTTTCTTT; CDR3aa: CATSRDKSEAFF
d_gene: TRBD2; v_gene: TRBV7-2; j_gene: TRBJ2-1; abundance: NA; CDR3nt: TGTGCCAGCAGCCCCCTTAGCGGGGGGGCCGAGGAGCAGTTCTTC; CDR3aa: CASSPLSGGAEEQFF
d_gene: NA; v_gene: TRBV7-9; j_gene: TRBJ1-2; abundance: NA; CDR3nt: TGTGCCAGCAGCTTAGGGGGTTCGCAGGGCTACACCTTC; CDR3aa: CASSLGGSQGYTF
d_gene: NA; v_gene: TRBV11-1; j_gene: TRBJ2-3; abundance: NA; CDR3nt: TGTGCCAGCAGCGTACACACAGGAAGCACAGATACGCAGTATTTT; CDR3aa: CASSVHTGSTDTQYF
d_gene: TRBD2; v_gene: TRBV9; j_gene: TRBJ2-7; abundance: NA; CDR3nt: TGTGCCAGCAGCGTCACTAGCGGGGTCCACGAGCAGTACTTC; CDR3aa: CASSVTSGVHEQYF
d_gene: NA; v_gene: TRBV4-2; j_gene: TRBJ1-2; abundance: NA; CDR3nt: TGTGCCAGCAGCCAAGGGAACTATGGCTACACCTTC; CDR3aa: CASSQGNYGYTF
d_gene: NA; v_gene: TRBV9; j_gene: TRBJ1-2; abundance: NA; CDR3nt: TGTGCCAGCAGCGTAGAACCCGTGGGGAATTGGGGGTATGGCTACACCTTC; CDR3aa: CASSVEPVGNWGYGYTF
d_gene: NA; v_gene: TRBV7-8; j_gene: TRBJ2-6; abundance: NA; CDR3nt: TGTGCCAGCAGCTTAGGGATCTCTGGGGCCAACGTCCTGACTTTC; CDR3aa: CASSLGISGANVLTF
d_gene: NA; v_gene: TRBV10-2; j_gene: TRBJ2-2; abundance: NA; CDR3nt: TGCGCCAGCAGTGCGGCTGGCAGGGAGCTGTTTTTT; CDR3aa: CASSAAGRELFF
d_gene: TRBD2; v_gene: TRBV7-9; j_gene: TRBJ2-3; abundance: NA; CDR3nt: TGTGCCAGCAGAAAACGGACTAGCGGGGGGAGTAGCACAGATACGCAGTATTTT; CDR3aa: CASRKRTSGGSSTDTQYF
d_gene: TRBD1; v_gene: TRBV10-2; j_gene: TRBJ1-5; abundance: few; CDR3nt: TGCGCCAGCGGAATGAGGAGGACAGGGTCGGTCGTCCAGCCCCAGCATTTT; CDR3aa: CASGMRRTGSVVQPQHF
d_gene: NA; v_gene: TRBV7-9; j_gene: TRBJ2-5; abundance: NA; CDR3nt: TGTGCCAGCAGCTTAGACAGGGCCGAGACCCAGTACTTC; CDR3aa: CASSLDRAETQYF
d_gene: NA; v_gene: TRBV29-1; j_gene: TRBJ2-2; abundance: NA; CDR3nt: TGCAGCGTTGCCGGACTGGCAAACACCGGGGAGCTGTTTTTT; CDR3aa: CSVAGLANTGELFF
d_gene: TRBD2; v_gene: TRBV2; j_gene: TRBJ2-1; abundance: NA; CDR3nt: TGTGCCAGCAGTGAAGAGCGGGGGACCCACAATGAGCAGTTCTTC; CDR3aa: CASSEERGTHNEQFF
d_gene: TRBD2; v_gene: TRBV27; j_gene: TRBJ2-7; abundance: NA; CDR3nt: TGTGCCAGCAGACCCTCCTCGGGACTAGCGGGTATCTTC; CDR3aa: CASRPSSGLAGIF
d_gene: TRBD1; v_gene: TRBV30; j_gene: TRBJ2-4; abundance: NA; CDR3nt: TGTGCCTGGAGTGTAGGACAGGGGATCCGGTTAGCCAAAAACATTCAGTACTTC; CDR3aa: CAWSVGQGIRLAKNIQYF
d_gene: NA; v_gene: TRBV20-1; j_gene: TRBJ2-7; abundance: NA; CDR3nt: TGCAGTGCAACGAACAATTACGAGCAGTACTTC; CDR3aa: CSATNNYEQYF
d_gene: NA; v_gene: TRBV19; j_gene: TRBJ1-2; abundance: NA; CDR3nt: TGTGCCAGTAGTTCGACAGGAGCCGCACACTATGGCTACACCTTC; CDR3aa: CASSSTGAAHYGYTF
d_gene: NA; v_gene: TRBV27; j_gene: TRBJ2-7; abundance: NA; CDR3nt: TGTGCCAGCAGACCAAAGACAGAAACCTACGAGCAGTACTTC; CDR3aa: CASRPKTETYEQYF
d_gene: NA; v_gene: TRBV5-5; j_gene: TRBJ1-6; abundance: NA; CDR3nt: TGTGCCAGCAGCCCCCCGGGAGGACGGGGTGATTCACCCCTCCACTTT; CDR3aa: CASSPPGGRGDSPLHF
d_gene: NA; v_gene: TRBV7-9; j_gene: TRBJ1-2; abundance: NA; CDR3nt: TGTGCCAGCAGCTTTACGCGGGCCAACTATGGCTACACCTTC; CDR3aa: CASSFTRANYGYTF
d_gene: NA; v_gene: TRBV7-2; j_gene: TRBJ1-2; abundance: NA; CDR3nt: TGTGCCAGCAGCTTAGTAAGGACAGCCTATGGCTACACCTTC; CDR3aa: CASSLVRTAYGYTF
d_gene: NA; v_gene: TRBV30; j_gene: TRBJ2-1; abundance: NA; CDR3nt: TGTGCCTGGAGTGCAGGCCCGGGCAATGAGCAGTTCTTC; CDR3aa: CAWSAGPGNEQFF
d_gene: NA; v_gene: TRBV6-1; j_gene: TRBJ1-5; abundance: NA; CDR3nt: TGTGCCAGCAGTGTGAACTGGGGCGGTGGCAATCAGCCCCAGCATTTT; CDR3aa: CASSVNWGGGNQPQHF
d_gene: NA; v_gene: TRBV5-1; j_gene: TRBJ2-7; abundance: NA; CDR3nt: TGCGCCAGCAGCAGGGGCGGAGAGCAGTACTTC; CDR3aa: CASSRGGEQYF
d_gene: NA; v_gene: TRBV14; j_gene: TRBJ2-2; abundance: once; CDR3nt: TGTGCCAGCAGCCAAAGGACCCCTGGCGCCGGGGAGCTGTTTTTT; CDR3aa: CASSQRTPGAGELFF
d_gene: TRBD1; v_gene: TRBV6-6; j_gene: TRBJ2-7; abundance: NA; CDR3nt: TGTGCCAGACCGGGACAGGGGGCCAACGAGCAGTACTTC; CDR3aa: CARPGQGANEQYF
d_gene: NA; v_gene: TRBV19; j_gene: TRBJ1-1; abundance: NA; CDR3nt: TGTGCCAGTAGCTCGGCGGGGAGTTTGAACACTGAAGCTTTCTTT; CDR3aa: CASSSAGSLNTEAFF
d_gene: NA; v_gene: TRBV27; j_gene: TRBJ2-7; abundance: few; CDR3nt: TGTGCCACCGAGAGAGGCAGCGAGCAGTACTTC; CDR3aa: CATERGSEQYF
d_gene: TRBD1; v_gene: TRBV7-8; j_gene: TRBJ1-5; abundance: NA; CDR3nt: TGTGCCAGCAGCTTAGCGGCTGGACAGGGGGGGGGAACGAGCAATCAGCCCCAGCATTTT; CDR3aa: CASSLAAGQGGGTSNQPQHF
d_gene: NA; v_gene: TRBV18; j_gene: TRBJ1-2; abundance: NA; CDR3nt: TGTGCCAGCTCACCAGGGCAGGGTGGTGCCTATGGCTACACCTTC; CDR3aa: CASSPGQGGAYGYTF
d_gene: NA; v_gene: TRBV2; j_gene: TRBJ1-6; abundance: few; CDR3nt: TGTGCCAGCAGTGAACGGGGGCAGGGGCGGAATTCACCCCTCCACTTT; CDR3aa: CASSERGQGRNSPLHF
d_gene: TRBD1; v_gene: TRBV5-6; j_gene: TRBJ1-5; abundance: NA; CDR3nt: TGTGCCAGCAGCTTGGGTGGCAGGGGGTATCGGAATCAGCCCCAGCATTTT; CDR3aa: CASSLGGRGYRNQPQHF
d_gene: NA; v_gene: TRBV6-1; j_gene: TRBJ1-5; abundance: NA; CDR3nt: TGTGCCAGCAGCGCATTGGGGGCAGGTCAGCCCCAGCATTTT; CDR3aa: CASSALGAGQPQHF
d_gene: TRBD1; v_gene: TRBV30; j_gene: TRBJ1-3; abundance: NA; CDR3nt: TGTGCCTGGAGTCCCGGGACAGCTGGAAACACCATATATTTT; CDR3aa: CAWSPGTAGNTIYF
d_gene: TRBD1; v_gene: TRBV2; j_gene: TRBJ2-7; abundance: NA; CDR3nt: TGTGCCAGCAGTGAAATGGACAGGGGATTGTTCGAGCAGTACTTC; CDR3aa: CASSEMDRGLFEQYF
d_gene: TRBD1; v_gene: TRBV7-9; j_gene: TRBJ1-4; abundance: NA; CDR3nt: TGTGCCAGCAGCCTAGGACAGGGCGGTGAAAAACTGTTTTTT; CDR3aa: CASSLGQGGEKLFF
d_gene: NA; v_gene: TRBV6-1; j_gene: TRBJ2-7; abundance: NA; CDR3nt: TGTGCGTTAGCGGACACCTCCTACGAGCAGTACTTC; CDR3aa: CALADTSYEQYF